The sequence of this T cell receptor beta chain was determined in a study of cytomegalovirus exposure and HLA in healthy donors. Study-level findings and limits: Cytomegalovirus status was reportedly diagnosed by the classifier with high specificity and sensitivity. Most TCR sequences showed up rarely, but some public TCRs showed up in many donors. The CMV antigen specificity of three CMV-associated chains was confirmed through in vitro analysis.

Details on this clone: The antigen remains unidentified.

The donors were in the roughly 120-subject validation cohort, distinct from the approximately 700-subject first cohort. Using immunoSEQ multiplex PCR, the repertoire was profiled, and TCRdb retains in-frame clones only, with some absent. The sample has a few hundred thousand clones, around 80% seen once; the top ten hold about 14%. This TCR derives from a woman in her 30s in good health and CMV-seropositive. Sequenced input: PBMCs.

The CDR3 DNA sequence: TGTGCCAGCAGTCTAATGGGGTGGGATCAGCCCCAGCATTTT. Residues: CASSLMGWDQPQHF. This chain links TRBV6-5 with TRBJ1-5, with unresolved D. There are 14 residues in the CDR3. The V gene lost 5 bases and the J gene lost 5 bases, with 13 bases spanning the gap. CDR1 and CDR2 from the germline V gene are MNHEY and SVGAGI.